These 10 T cell receptor beta chains were all obtained from the same sample, sequenced in a study of cytomegalovirus exposure and HLA in healthy donors. Some clones are missing from TCRdb's copy, which holds only in-frame ones; the method was immunoSEQ multiplex PCR. The repertoire holds fewer than 70,000 clones, with approximately 96% as singletons. The sample comprised PBMCs. Receptors were obtained from a man younger than 30 in good health and CMV-seronegative.

The V call is TRBV18, the J call TRBJ2-1; the match to TRBD2 covers 8 bases. The V gene end was trimmed by 6 bases and the J gene end by 6 bases; junction bases not matched to a gene: 10. This CDR3 has 15 amino acids. In germline, CDR1 is KGHSH, CDR2 LQKENI. Here the CDR3 reads CASSPSGSPSNEQFF. Here the CDR3 DNA reads TGTGCCAGCTCCCCAAGCGGGAGCCCGAGCAATGAGCAGTTCTTC.

The chain recombines TRBV29-1 with TRBJ2-1; 7 positions match TRBD2. Germline V gene data show CDR1 as SQVTM and CDR2 as ANQGSEA. After removal of 8 bases from V and 7 bases from J, the junction contained 17 bases not matched to a gene. There are 15 residues in the CDR3. The CDR3 DNA sequence: TGCAGCTACCGAAAAGGCGGGAGATCGGTAAATGAGCAGTTCTTC. Translated: CSYRKGGRSVNEQFF.

The CDR3 protein is CASSQEGTSGVLAKNIQYF. Here the CDR3 DNA reads TGCGCCAGCAGCCAAGAAGGGACTAGCGGAGTTCTAGCCAAAAACATTCAGTACTTC. The rearrangement joins TRBV4-1 to TRBJ2-4, with TRBD2 matching 11 bases. J gave up 0 bases and V 0 bases, and 7 bases lay outside the gene matches. Per the germline V gene, CDR1 is MGHRA and CDR2 is YSYEKL. The CDR3 runs to 19 residues.

The chain uses TRBV28 and TRBJ1-2, with unresolved D. Germline CDR1 reads MDHEN; CDR2 reads SYDVKM. This CDR3 is 13 amino acids long. V shed 7 bases and J shed 4 bases, with 13 bases lying between them. CDR3 region: CASTSGSFYGYTF. CDR3 in DNA: TGTGCCAGCACTTCCGGGAGCTTCTATGGCTACACCTTC.

The V gene is TRBV5-6, the J gene TRBJ1-2; D might be TRBD1 (5 bases). The V and J ends lost 0 bases and 8 bases respectively, with 17 bases between them. This CDR3 spans 15 amino acids. The V gene's germline CDR1 is SGHDT and CDR2 YYEEEE. The CDR3 loop is CASSLAVVAGLGYTF. The CDR3 DNA sequence: TGTGCCAGCAGCTTGGCCGTGGTTGCAGGGCTCGGCTACACCTTC.

In its sample, this clone was seen once. This chain connects TRBV5-1 to TRBJ2-1; D remains unclear. The CDR3 totals 11 residues. Germline V lookup: CDR1 SGHRS, CDR2 YFSETQ. Trimming pared 3 bases from V and 10 bases from J, leaving 8 bases between. Written as DNA, the CDR3 is TGCGCCAGCAGCTATAACACAGAGCAGTTCTTC. Its protein is CASSYNTEQFF.

The chain carries TRBV27 and TRBJ1-1, with D possibly TRBD1 on 5 matching bases. Looked up from germline, CDR1 is MNHEY and CDR2 is SMNVEV (reference sequence). V was shortened by 4 bases and J by 7 bases, with 13 bases between the two germline ends. CDR3 length equals 13 residues. CDR3 nucleotide sequence: TGTGCCAGCAGTTCCCGGGGGAGCTTTGAAGCTTTCTTT. This encodes CASSSRGSFEAFF.

The rearrangement links TRBV4-2 to TRBJ1-2, with TRBD1 identical over 7 bases. Trimming removed 2 bases from V and 3 bases from J; junction bases left unmatched: 6. CDR1 LGHNA and CDR2 YNFKEQ come from the germline V gene. This CDR3 has 15 amino acids. CDR3: CASSQNEGADYGYTF. In DNA form, the CDR3 reads TGTGCCAGCAGCCAAAATGAGGGGGCGGACTATGGCTACACCTTC.

CDR3 sequence (DNA): TGTGCCTGGAGTGTCCAGGGAGGCAATGAGCAGTTCTTC. The encoded protein is CAWSVQGGNEQFF. The V call is TRBV30, the J call TRBJ2-1; a possible D gene is TRBD2 (6 bases). V was pared by 0 bases and J by 6 bases, with 9 bases between. The CDR3 extends over 13 amino acids. Germline V gene sequence: CDR1 GTSNPN, CDR2 SVGIG (reference sequence).

This clone was observed a single time. The chain recombines TRBV27 with TRBJ2-6; TRBD2 aligns across 7 bases. This CDR3 region has 18 residues. J lost 2 bases, V lost 11 bases, and 18 bases had no gene match. In germline, CDR1 is MNHEY, CDR2 SMNVEV (reference sequence). The CDR3 region is CASRPGLGGSTGANVLTF. The DNA for the CDR3 is TGTGCCTCACGCCCGGGACTGGGCGGGAGCACTGGGGCCAACGTCCTGACTTTC.